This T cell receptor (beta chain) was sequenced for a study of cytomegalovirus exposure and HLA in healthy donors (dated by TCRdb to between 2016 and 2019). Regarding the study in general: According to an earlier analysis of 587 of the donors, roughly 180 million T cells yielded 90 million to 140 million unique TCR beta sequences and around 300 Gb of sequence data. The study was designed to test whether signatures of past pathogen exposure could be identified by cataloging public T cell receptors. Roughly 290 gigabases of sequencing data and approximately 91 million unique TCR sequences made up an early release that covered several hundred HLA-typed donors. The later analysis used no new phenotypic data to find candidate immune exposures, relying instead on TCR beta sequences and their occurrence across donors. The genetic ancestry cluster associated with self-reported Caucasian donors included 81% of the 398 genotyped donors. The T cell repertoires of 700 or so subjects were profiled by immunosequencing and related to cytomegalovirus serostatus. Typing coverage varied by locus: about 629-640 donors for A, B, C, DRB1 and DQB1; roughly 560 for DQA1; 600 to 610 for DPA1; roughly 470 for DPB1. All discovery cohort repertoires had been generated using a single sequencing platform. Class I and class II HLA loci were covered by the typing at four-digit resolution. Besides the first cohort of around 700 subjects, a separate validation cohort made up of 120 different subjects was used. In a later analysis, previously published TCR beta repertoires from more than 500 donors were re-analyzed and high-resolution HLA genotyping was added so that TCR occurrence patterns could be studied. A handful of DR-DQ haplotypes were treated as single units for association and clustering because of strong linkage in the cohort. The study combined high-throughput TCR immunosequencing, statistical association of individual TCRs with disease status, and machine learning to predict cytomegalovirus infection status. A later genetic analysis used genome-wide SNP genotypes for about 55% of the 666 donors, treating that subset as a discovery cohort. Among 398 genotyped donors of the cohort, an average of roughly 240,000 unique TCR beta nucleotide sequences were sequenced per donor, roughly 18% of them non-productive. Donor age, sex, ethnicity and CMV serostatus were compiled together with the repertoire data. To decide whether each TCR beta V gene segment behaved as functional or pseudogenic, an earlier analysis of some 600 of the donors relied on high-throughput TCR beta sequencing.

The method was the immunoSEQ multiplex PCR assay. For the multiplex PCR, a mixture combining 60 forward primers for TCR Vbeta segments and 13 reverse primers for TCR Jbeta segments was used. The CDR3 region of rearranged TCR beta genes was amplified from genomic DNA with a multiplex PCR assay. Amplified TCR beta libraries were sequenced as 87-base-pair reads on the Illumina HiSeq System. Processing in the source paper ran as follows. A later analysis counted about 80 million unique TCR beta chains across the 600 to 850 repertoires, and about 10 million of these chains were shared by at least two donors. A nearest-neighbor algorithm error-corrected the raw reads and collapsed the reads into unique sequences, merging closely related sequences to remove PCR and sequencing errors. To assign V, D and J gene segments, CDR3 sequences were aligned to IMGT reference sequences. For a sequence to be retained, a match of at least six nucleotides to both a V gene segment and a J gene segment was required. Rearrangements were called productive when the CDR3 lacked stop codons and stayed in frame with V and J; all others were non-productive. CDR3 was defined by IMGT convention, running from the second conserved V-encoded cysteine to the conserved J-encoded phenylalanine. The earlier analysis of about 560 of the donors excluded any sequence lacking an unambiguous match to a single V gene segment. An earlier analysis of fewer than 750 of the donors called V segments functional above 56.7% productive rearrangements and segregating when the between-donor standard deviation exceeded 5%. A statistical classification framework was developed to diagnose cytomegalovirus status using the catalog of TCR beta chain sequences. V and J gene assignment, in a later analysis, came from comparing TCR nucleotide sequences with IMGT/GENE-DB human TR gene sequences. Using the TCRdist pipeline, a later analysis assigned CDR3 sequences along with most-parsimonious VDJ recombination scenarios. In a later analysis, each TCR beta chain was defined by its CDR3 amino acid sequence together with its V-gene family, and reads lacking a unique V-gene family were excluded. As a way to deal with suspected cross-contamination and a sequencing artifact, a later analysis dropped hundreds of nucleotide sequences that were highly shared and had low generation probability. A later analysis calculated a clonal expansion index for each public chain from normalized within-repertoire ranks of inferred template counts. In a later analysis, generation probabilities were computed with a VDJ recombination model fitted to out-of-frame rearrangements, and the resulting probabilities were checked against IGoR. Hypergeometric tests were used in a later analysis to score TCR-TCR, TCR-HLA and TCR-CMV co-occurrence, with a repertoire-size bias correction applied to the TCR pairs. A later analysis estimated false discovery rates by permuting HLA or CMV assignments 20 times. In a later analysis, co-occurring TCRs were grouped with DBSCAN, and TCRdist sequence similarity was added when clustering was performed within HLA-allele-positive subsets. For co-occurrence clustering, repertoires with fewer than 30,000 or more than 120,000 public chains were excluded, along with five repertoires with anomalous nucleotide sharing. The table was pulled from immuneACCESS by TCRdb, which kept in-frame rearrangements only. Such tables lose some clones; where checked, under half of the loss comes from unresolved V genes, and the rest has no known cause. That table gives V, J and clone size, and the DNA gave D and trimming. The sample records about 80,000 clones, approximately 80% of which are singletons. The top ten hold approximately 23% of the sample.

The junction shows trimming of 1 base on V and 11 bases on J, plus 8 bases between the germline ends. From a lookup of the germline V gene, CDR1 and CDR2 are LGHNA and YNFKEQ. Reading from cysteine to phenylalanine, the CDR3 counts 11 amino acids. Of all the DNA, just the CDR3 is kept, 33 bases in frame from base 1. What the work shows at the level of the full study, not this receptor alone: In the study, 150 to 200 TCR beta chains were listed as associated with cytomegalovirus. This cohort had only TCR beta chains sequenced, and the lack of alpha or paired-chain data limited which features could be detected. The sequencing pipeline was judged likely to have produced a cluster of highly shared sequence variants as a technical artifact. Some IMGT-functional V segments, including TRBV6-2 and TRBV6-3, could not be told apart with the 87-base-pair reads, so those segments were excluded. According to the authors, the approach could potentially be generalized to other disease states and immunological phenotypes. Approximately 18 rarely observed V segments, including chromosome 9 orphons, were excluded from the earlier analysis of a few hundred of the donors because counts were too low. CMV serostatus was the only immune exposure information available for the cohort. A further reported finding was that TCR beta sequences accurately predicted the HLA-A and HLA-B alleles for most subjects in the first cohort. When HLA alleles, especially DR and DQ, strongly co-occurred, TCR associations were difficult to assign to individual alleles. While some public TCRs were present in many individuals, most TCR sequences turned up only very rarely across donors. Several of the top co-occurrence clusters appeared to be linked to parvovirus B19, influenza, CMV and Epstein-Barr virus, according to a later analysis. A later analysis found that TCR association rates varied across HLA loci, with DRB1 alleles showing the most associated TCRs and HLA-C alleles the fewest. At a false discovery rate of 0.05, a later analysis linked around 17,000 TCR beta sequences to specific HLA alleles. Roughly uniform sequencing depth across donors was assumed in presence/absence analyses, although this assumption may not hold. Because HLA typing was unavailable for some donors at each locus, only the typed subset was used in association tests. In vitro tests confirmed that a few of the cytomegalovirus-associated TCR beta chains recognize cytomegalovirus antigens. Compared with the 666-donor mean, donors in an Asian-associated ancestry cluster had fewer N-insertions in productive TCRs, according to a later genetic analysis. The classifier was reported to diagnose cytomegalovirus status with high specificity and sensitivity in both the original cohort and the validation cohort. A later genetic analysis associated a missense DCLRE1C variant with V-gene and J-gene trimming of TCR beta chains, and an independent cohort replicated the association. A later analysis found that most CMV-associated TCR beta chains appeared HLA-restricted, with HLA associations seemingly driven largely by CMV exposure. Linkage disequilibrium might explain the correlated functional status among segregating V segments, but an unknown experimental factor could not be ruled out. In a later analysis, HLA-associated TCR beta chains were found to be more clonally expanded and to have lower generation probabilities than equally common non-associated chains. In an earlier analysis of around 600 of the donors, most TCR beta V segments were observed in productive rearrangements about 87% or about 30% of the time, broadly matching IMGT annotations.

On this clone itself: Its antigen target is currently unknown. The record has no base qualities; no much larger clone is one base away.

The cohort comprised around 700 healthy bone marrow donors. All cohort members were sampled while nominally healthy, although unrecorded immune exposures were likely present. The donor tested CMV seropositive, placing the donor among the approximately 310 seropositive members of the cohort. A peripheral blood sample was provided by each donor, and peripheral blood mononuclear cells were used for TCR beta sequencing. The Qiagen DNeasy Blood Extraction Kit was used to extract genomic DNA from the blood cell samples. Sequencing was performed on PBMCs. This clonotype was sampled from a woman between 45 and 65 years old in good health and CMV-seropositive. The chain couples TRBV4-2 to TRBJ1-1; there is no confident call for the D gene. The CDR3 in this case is CASSQGGRAFF. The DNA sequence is TGTGCCAGCAGCCAAGGAGGAAGGGCTTTCTTT.